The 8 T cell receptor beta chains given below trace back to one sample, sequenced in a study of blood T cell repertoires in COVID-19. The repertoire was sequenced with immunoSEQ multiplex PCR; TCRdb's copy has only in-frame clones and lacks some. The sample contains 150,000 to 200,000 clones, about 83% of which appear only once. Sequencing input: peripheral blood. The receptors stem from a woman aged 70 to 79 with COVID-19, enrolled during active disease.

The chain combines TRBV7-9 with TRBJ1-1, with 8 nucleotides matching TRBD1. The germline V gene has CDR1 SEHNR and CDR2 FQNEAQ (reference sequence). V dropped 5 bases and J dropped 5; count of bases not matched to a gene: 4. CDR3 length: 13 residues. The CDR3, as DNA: TGTGCCAGCAGCCAACAGGGGGGGACTGAAGCTTTCTTT. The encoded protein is CASSQQGGTEAFF.

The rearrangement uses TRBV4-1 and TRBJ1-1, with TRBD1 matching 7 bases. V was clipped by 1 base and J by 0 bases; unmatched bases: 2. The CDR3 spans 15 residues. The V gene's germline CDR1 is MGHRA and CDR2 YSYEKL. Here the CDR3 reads CASSQGGTVNTEAFF. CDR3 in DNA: TGCGCCAGCAGCCAAGGTGGGACAGTGAACACTGAAGCTTTCTTT.

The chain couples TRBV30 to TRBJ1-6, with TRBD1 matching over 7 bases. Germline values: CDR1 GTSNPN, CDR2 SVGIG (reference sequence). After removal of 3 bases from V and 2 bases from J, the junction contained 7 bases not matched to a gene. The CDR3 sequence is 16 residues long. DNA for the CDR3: TGTGCCTGGAGACGACAGGGAGCCCCCTATAATTCACCCCTCCACTTT. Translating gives CAWRRQGAPYNSPLHF. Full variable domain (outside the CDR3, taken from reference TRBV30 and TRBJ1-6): SQTIHQWPATLVQPVGSPLSLECTVEGTSNPNLYWYRQAAGRGLQLLFYSVGIGQISSEVPQNLSASRPQDRQFILSSKKLLLSDSGFYLCAWRRQGAPYNSPLHFGNGTRLTVT.

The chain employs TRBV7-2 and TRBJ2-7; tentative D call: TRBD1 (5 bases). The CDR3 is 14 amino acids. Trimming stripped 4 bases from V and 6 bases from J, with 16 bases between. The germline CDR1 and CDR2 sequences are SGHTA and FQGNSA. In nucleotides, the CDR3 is TGTGCCAGCAGCTACCATCCTCAGGGAATCGAGCAGTACTTC. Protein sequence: CASSYHPQGIEQYF.

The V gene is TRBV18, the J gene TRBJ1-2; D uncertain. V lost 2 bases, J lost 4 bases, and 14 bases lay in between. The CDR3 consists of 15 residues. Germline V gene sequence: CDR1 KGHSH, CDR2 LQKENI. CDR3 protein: CASSPRQYGSYGYTF. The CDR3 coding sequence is TGTGCCAGCTCACCAAGACAATATGGCAGCTATGGCTACACCTTC.

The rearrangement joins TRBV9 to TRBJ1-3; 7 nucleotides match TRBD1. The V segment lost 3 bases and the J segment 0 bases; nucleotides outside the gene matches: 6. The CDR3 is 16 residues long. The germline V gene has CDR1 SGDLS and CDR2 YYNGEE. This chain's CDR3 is CASSARQGSSGNTIYF. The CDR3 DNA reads TGTGCCAGCAGCGCTAGACAGGGATCCTCTGGAAACACCATATATTTT.

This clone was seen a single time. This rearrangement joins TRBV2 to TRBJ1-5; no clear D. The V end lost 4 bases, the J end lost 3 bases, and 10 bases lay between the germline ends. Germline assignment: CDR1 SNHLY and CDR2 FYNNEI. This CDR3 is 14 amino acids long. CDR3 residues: CASSGAVINQPQHF. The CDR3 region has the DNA TGTGCCAGCAGTGGGGCTGTTATCAATCAGCCCCAGCATTTT.

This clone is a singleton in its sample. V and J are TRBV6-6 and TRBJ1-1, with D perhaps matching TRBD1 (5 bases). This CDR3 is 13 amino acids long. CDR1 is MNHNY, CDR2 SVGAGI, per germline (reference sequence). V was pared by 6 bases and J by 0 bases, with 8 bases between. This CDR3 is CASRMTVNTEAFF. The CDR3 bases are TGTGCCAGCAGAATGACAGTGAACACTGAAGCTTTCTTT.